This TCR beta chain emerged from a study of T cell responses to AZD1222 COVID-19 vaccine. Findings and limits, study-wide: Across the whole spike, CD4 TCRs peaked at regions 160-218 and 743-854. Donors in the cohort were predominantly white British and more often female, and clonal diversity was possibly underestimated. Nearly half of spike-specific TCRs reportedly go after variant regions that carry no mutations.

Assay: immunoSEQ multiplex PCR; the TCRdb copy retains only in-frame clones and omits some. The profile shows approximately 88,000 clones, around 73% of them singletons. A note on this clone: Its antigen is currently unknown.

CDR1 is LNHDA and CDR2 is SQIVND in the germline V gene (reference sequence). The V end lost 7 bases, the J end lost 0 bases, and 13 bases lay between the germline ends. CDR3 size: 14 residues. The TCR originated in an adult in good health. This chain connects TRBV19 to TRBJ2-7; D remains unclear. Sequenced here: peripheral blood, sampled on day 0 of AZD1222 vaccination. Here the CDR3 DNA reads TGTGCCAGTAAGAGGCAACAGACCTCCTACGAGCAGTACTTC. Translation gives CASKRQQTSYEQYF.